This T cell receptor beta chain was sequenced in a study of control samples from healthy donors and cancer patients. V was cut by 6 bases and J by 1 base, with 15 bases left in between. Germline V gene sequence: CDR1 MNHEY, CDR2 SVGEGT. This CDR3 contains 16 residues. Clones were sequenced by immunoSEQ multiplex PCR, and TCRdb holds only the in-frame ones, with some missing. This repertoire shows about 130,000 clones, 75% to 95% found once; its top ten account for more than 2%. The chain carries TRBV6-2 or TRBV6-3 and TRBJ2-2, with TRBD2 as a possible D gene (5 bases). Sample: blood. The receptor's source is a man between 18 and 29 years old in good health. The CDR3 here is CASSRLTIGNTGELFF. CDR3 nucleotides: TGTGCCAGCAGCCGCTTGACTATAGGGAACACCGGGGAGCTGTTTTTT.